Below are 28 T cell receptor beta chains sequenced from a single sample in a study of cytomegalovirus exposure and HLA in healthy donors. It was with 60 Vbeta and 13 Jbeta primers that the PCR ran. TCRdb keeps only in-frame clones here, not all; method: immunoSEQ multiplex PCR. The sample includes 150,000 to 200,000 clones, 60% to 85% seen only once; the top ten take around 3.3%. The sequenced material came from PBMCs. These receptors all stem from a woman aged 40 to 55 in good health and CMV-seronegative.

V gene TRBV5-1 combines with J gene TRBJ1-1, with 9 bases identical to TRBD1. CDR3 length: 15 residues. The V segment lost 5 bases and the J segment 6 bases; nucleotides outside the gene matches: 11. CDR1 and CDR2 (germline): SGHRS, YFSETQ. The CDR3 here is CASSFTQGARAEAFF. The CDR3 bases are TGCGCCAGCAGTTTTACACAGGGGGCCCGGGCTGAAGCTTTCTTT. Complete variable domain (other parts from reference TRBV5-1 and TRBJ1-1): KAGVTQTPRYLIKTRGQQVTLSCSPISGHRSVSWYQQTPGQGLQFLFEYFSETQRNKGNFPGRFSGRQFSNSRSEMNVSTLELGDSALYLCASSFTQGARAEAFFGQGTRLTVV.

This clone was seen a handful of times. The gene calls are TRBV5-4 and TRBJ1-2, with D possibly TRBD1 on 5 matching bases. Germline V gene sequence: CDR1 SGHNT, CDR2 YYREEE (reference sequence). V was shortened by 0 bases and J by 5 bases, with 14 bases between the two germline ends. The CDR3 contains 15 residues. For the CDR3, the DNA is TGTGCCAGCAGCTTGGATAGGGGCCCTGCTTATGGCTACACCTTC. Its protein product is CASSLDRGPAYGYTF.

This clone came up a few times. This chain connects TRBV10-3 to TRBJ1-5; D may be TRBD1 (6 bases). Per the germline V gene, CDR1 is ENHRY and CDR2 is SYGVKD. V lost 4 bases and J lost 5, with 9 bases in between. This CDR3 comprises 13 residues. In nucleotides, the CDR3 is TGTGCCATCAGTGCGGACAGTTATCAGCCCCAGCATTTT. Translation gives CAISADSYQPQHF.

This rearrangement joins TRBV5-6 to TRBJ1-1; TRBD1 aligns across 9 bases. The J segment lost 0 bases and the V segment lost 6 bases, leaving 3 bases of the junction unmatched. This CDR3 region has 14 residues. The germline CDR1 and CDR2 sequences are SGHDT and YYEEEE. The CDR3 DNA follows: TGTGCCAGCACACGGGACAGGGTGAACACTGAAGCTTTCTTT. Translated: CASTRDRVNTEAFF.

V and J are TRBV11-2 and TRBJ1-4; TRBD1 matches 9 bases. V lost 0 bases to trimming and J lost 9 bases; unmatched junction nucleotides: 8. Germline V gene lookup returns CDR1 SGHAT and CDR2 FQNNGV. The CDR3 totals 16 residues. The CDR3 nucleotides are TGTGCCAGCAGCTTAGATCTTGGGACAGGGACCCAAAAACTGTTTTTT. Residues: CASSLDLGTGTQKLFF.

CDR3 bases: TGCGCCAGCAGCTTGTCCCAGCGGGGGGCCACAGATACGCAGTATTTT. This sequence encodes CASSLSQRGATDTQYF. The V gene is TRBV5-1, the J gene TRBJ2-3; TRBD2 matches at 9 bases. V lost 1 base and J lost 2; bases outside the gene matches: 5. This CDR3 is 16 amino acids long. Germline lookup yields CDR1 SGHRS and CDR2 YFSETQ.

The chain combines TRBV5-1 with TRBJ2-3; weak D call: TRBD2 (7 bases). V was pared by 0 bases and J by 5 bases, with 16 bases between. Germline assignment: CDR1 SGHRS and CDR2 YFSETQ. The CDR3 extends over 16 amino acids. The CDR3 sequence: CASSLASGGLVDTQYF. Written as DNA, the CDR3 is TGCGCCAGCAGCTTGGCCTCGGGGGGCTTGGTAGATACGCAGTATTTT.

This clone was detected once. CDR3 protein: CASGRTRDSRGTQYF. The CDR3 nucleotides read TGTGCCAGCGGGCGCACCAGGGACAGCAGGGGGACCCAGTACTTC. The chain has TRBV2 and TRBJ2-5; TRBD1 matches 7 bases. Germline V gene lookup returns CDR1 SNHLY and CDR2 FYNNEI. The CDR3 is 15 residues long. J was trimmed by 7 bases and V by 8 bases; bases with no gene match: 16.

The V gene is TRBV11-2, the J gene TRBJ2-7; D may be TRBD1 (5 bases). CDR3 length equals 14 residues. Germline CDR1 SGHAT, CDR2 FQNNGV. The V end was cut by 4 bases, the J end by 3 bases, with 13 bases between. In DNA form, the CDR3 reads TGTGCCAGCAGCTACCGACAGCGCAACTACGAGCAGTACTTC. This sequence encodes CASSYRQRNYEQYF. Full variable domain (rest looked up from reference TRBV11-2 and TRBJ2-7): EAGVAQSPRYKIIEKRQSVAFWCNPISGHATLYWYQQILGQGPKLLIQFQNNGVVDDSQLPKDRFSAERLKGVDSTLKIQPAKLEDSAVYLCASSYRQRNYEQYFGPGTRLTVT.

The chain is built from TRBV7-8 and TRBJ2-5; TRBD1 aligns across 7 bases. The trim removed 5 bases at V and 5 bases at J, leaving 11 bases unmatched. The CDR3 consists of 15 residues. From germline, CDR1 is SGHVS and CDR2 FQNEAQ. The CDR3 sequence is CASSPWTGHPETQYF. In nucleotides, the CDR3 is TGTGCCAGCAGCCCTTGGACAGGTCACCCGGAGACCCAGTACTTC.

The rearrangement joins TRBV18 to TRBJ2-3; 7 nucleotides line up with TRBD1. CDR1 KGHSH and CDR2 LQKENI come from the germline V gene. The CDR3 has 16 amino acids. V shed 0 bases, J shed 3 bases, and the junction held 6 bases outside the gene matches. This CDR3 is CASSPPVGQSTDTQYF. As DNA, the CDR3 is TGTGCCAGCTCACCACCGGTGGGACAGAGTACAGATACGCAGTATTTT.

V usage is TRBV6-4 and J usage is TRBJ1-6; D is ambiguous. V lost 6 bases and J lost 6, with 9 bases in between. The CDR3 loop spans 13 amino acids. Germline V lookup: CDR1 MRHNA, CDR2 SNTAGT. The CDR3 loop is CASRADVNSPLHF. In DNA, the CDR3 is TGTGCCAGCAGGGCGGATGTTAATTCACCCCTCCACTTT.

This sequence joins TRBV7-9 and TRBJ2-2; D is ambiguous. Trimming cost V 5 bases and J 5 bases, with 6 bases left between them. Germline CDR1 SEHNR, CDR2 FQNEAQ (reference sequence). This CDR3 is 12 amino acids long. DNA of the CDR3: TGTGCCAGCAGCCACAATACCGGGGAGCTGTTTTTT. It specifies CASSHNTGELFF.

The J gene is TRBJ1-4, the V gene TRBV6-5, with unresolved D. The CDR3 length is 15 residues. The V end was cut by 2 bases, the J end by 8 bases, with 15 bases between. The germline gives CDR1 MNHEY, CDR2 SVGAGI. CDR3 sequence (DNA): TGTGCCAGCAGTTACGTCTCAGCGGGAGGGGAAAAACTGTTTTTT. The encoded protein is CASSYVSAGGEKLFF.

This sequence joins TRBV5-6 and TRBJ2-7; a possible D gene is TRBD1 (5 bases). The V gene lost 1 base and the J gene lost 0 bases, with 8 bases spanning the gap. Per the germline V gene, CDR1 is SGHDT and CDR2 is YYEEEE. This CDR3 spans 14 amino acids. As DNA, the CDR3 is TGTGCCAGCAGCTTGTCAGGGCCCTCCTACGAGCAGTACTTC. It codes for CASSLSGPSYEQYF.

V and J are TRBV27 and TRBJ1-2; 7 nucleotides line up with TRBD1. The CDR3 consists of 13 residues. From germline, CDR1 is MNHEY and CDR2 SMNVEV (reference sequence). Losses at the gene ends were 8 bases for V and 7 bases for J; bases not matched to a gene: 10. The CDR3 nucleotides read TGTGCCAGCTCTCCTGACAGGGTAACTGGCTACACCTTC. Amino acid sequence: CASSPDRVTGYTF.

This clone was seen only a few times. The genes are TRBV5-1 and TRBJ1-1; the D is unclear. CDR3 length equals 13 residues. Trimming took 2 bases from V and 3 from J, leaving 8 bases between them. CDR1 is SGHRS, CDR2 YFSETQ, per germline. CDR3 amino acids: CASSFWGDTEAFF. The CDR3 nucleotides read TGCGCCAGCAGCTTCTGGGGAGACACTGAAGCTTTCTTT. Using reference TRBV5-1 and TRBJ1-1 for the parts outside the CDR3, the full variable domain is KAGVTQTPRYLIKTRGQQVTLSCSPISGHRSVSWYQQTPGQGLQFLFEYFSETQRNKGNFPGRFSGRQFSNSRSEMNVSTLELGDSALYLCASSFWGDTEAFFGQGTRLTVV.

The rearrangement uses TRBV7-9 and TRBJ2-2; 8 bases line up with TRBD2. V lost 5 bases to trimming and J lost 2 bases; unmatched junction nucleotides: 13. The germline V gene encodes CDR1 SEHNR and CDR2 FQNEAQ (reference sequence). The CDR3 is 18 amino acids. CDR3: CASSRLPGLESNTGELFF. CDR3 DNA: TGTGCCAGCAGCAGGCTTCCGGGACTAGAATCCAACACCGGGGAGCTGTTTTTT.

J is TRBJ2-5 and V is TRBV7-3, with a possible D match to TRBD1 (7 bases). V was shortened by 5 bases and J by 4 bases, with 14 bases between the two germline ends. This CDR3 region has 14 residues. In germline, CDR1 is SGHTA, CDR2 FQGTGA. CDR3 in DNA: TGTGCCAGCAGCCCCCCAGGGGGAGGAGAGACCCAGTACTTC. Amino acid sequence: CASSPPGGGETQYF.

This chain connects TRBV7-8 to TRBJ1-2; D is perhaps TRBD1 (5 bases). Trimming stripped 8 bases from V and 7 bases from J, with 14 bases between. CDR1 is SGHVS and CDR2 is FQNEAQ in the germline V gene. The length of the CDR3 is 12 residues. This chain's CDR3 is CASLGDELGYTF. CDR3 DNA: TGTGCCAGCTTAGGGGATGAGCTTGGCTACACCTTC.

The CDR3 DNA is TGCGCCAGCAGCCCCTTTACGAGGGGGGGCCTACATACGCAGTATTTT. Residues: CASSPFTRGGLHTQYF. The chain carries TRBV4-1 and TRBJ2-3; a weak D match, TRBD2 (7 bases). Per the germline V gene, CDR1 is MGHRA and CDR2 is YSYEKL. The CDR3 is 16 residues long. The V and J ends lost 4 bases and 7 bases respectively, with 21 bases between them.

The chain links TRBV27 to TRBJ2-1; 12 bases are shared with TRBD2. V shed 4 bases and J 3 bases; nucleotides not matched to a gene: 1. The CDR3 runs to 15 residues. Germline V gene sequence: CDR1 MNHEY, CDR2 SMNVEV (reference sequence). The CDR3 protein is CASSSTSGGYNEQFF. The CDR3 DNA sequence: TGTGCCAGCAGTTCGACTAGCGGGGGCTACAATGAGCAGTTCTTC.

V is TRBV27 and J is TRBJ1-2; possibly TRBD1 for D (5 bases). The CDR3 length is 16 residues. The germline V and J ends were trimmed by 0 bases and 4 bases, with 15 bases remaining between them. The germline CDR1 and CDR2 sequences are MNHEY and SMNVEV (reference sequence). This chain's CDR3 is CASSLSKRGGIYGYTF. The CDR3 DNA sequence: TGTGCCAGCAGTTTATCGAAGCGGGGGGGGATCTATGGCTACACCTTC.

The chain joins TRBV5-1 to TRBJ2-1; 7 bases agree with TRBD2. CDR1 and CDR2 from the germline V gene are SGHRS and YFSETQ. Trimming cost V 3 bases and J 5 bases; bases outside gene matches: 8. The CDR3 length is 15 residues. The CDR3 protein is CASSWGLADNNEQFF. For the CDR3, the DNA is TGCGCCAGCAGCTGGGGCCTAGCGGATAACAATGAGCAGTTCTTC. Variable domain in full (rest from reference TRBV5-1 and TRBJ2-1): KAGVTQTPRYLIKTRGQQVTLSCSPISGHRSVSWYQQTPGQGLQFLFEYFSETQRNKGNFPGRFSGRQFSNSRSEMNVSTLELGDSALYLCASSWGLADNNEQFFGPGTRLTVL.

The chain carries TRBV18 and TRBJ2-7; 12 nucleotides line up with TRBD2. CDR1 is KGHSH, CDR2 LQKENI, per germline. The CDR3 runs 15 residues. V lost 2 bases to trimming and J lost 4 bases; unmatched junction nucleotides: 3. The CDR3 protein is CASSPSGTSGYEQYF. CDR3 bases: TGTGCCAGCTCACCATCCGGGACTAGCGGGTACGAGCAGTACTTC.

The CDR3 sequence is CASSFTGGVYGYTF. The CDR3 region has the DNA TGTGCCAGCAGCTTCACAGGGGGCGTCTATGGCTACACCTTC. This chain links TRBV11-2 with TRBJ1-2; 9 bases fit TRBD1. The ends lost 3 bases at V and 4 bases at J; junction bases unmatched: 3. The length of the CDR3 is 14 residues. Germline CDR1 is SGHAT and CDR2 is FQNNGV.

The gene calls are TRBV18 and TRBJ2-1, with D possibly matching TRBD1 (6 bases). This CDR3 comprises 18 residues. Trimming shortened V by 3 bases and J by 0 bases, and 18 bases separated the two germline ends. From germline, CDR1 is KGHSH and CDR2 LQKENI. CDR3 protein: CASSPRGRDKSSYNEQFF. The DNA of the CDR3 is TGTGCCAGCTCACCGAGAGGAAGGGACAAGAGCTCCTACAATGAGCAGTTCTTC.

In this sample, this clone turned up a few times. The rearrangement joins TRBV7-9 to TRBJ1-1, with D possibly matching TRBD1 (5 bases). CDR1 and CDR2 (germline): SEHNR, FQNEAQ (reference sequence). Trimming shortened V by 5 bases and J by 4 bases, and 17 bases separated the two germline ends. This CDR3 contains 15 residues. CDR3 region: CASSQVEGRSTEAFF. DNA of the CDR3: TGTGCCAGCAGCCAAGTAGAGGGGAGGTCCACTGAAGCTTTCTTT.